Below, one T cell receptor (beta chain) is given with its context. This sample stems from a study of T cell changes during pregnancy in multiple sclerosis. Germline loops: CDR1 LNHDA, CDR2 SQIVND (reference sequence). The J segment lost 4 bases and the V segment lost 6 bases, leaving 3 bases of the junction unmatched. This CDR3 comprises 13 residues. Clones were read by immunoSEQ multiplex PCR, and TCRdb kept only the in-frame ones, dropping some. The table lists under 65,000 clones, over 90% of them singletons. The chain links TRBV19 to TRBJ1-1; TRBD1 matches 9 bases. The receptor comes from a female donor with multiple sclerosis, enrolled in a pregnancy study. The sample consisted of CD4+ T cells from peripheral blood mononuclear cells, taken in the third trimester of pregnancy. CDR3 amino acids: CASSGQGFTEAFF. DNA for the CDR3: TGTGCCAGTAGCGGACAGGGGTTCACTGAAGCTTTCTTT.